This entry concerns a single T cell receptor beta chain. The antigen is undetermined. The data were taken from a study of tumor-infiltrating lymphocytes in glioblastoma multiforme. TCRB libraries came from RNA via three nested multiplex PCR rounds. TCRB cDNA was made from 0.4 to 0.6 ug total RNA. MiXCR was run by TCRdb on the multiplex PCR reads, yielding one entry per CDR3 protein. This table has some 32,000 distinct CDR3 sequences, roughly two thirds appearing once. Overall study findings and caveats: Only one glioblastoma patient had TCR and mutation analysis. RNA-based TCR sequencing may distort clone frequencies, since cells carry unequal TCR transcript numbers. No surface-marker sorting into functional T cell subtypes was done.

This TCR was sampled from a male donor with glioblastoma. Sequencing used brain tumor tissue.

CDR3 residues: CASSGGYEQYF. The CDR3 DNA sequence: TGTGCCAGCAGCGGGGGCTACGAGCAGTACTTC. V and J are TRBV11-2 and TRBJ2-7; D may match TRBD1 or TRBD2 (5 bases each). The germline V and J ends were trimmed by 5 bases and 3 bases, with 5 bases remaining between them. Germline lookup yields CDR1 SGHAT and CDR2 FQNNGV. The CDR3 loop spans 11 amino acids.